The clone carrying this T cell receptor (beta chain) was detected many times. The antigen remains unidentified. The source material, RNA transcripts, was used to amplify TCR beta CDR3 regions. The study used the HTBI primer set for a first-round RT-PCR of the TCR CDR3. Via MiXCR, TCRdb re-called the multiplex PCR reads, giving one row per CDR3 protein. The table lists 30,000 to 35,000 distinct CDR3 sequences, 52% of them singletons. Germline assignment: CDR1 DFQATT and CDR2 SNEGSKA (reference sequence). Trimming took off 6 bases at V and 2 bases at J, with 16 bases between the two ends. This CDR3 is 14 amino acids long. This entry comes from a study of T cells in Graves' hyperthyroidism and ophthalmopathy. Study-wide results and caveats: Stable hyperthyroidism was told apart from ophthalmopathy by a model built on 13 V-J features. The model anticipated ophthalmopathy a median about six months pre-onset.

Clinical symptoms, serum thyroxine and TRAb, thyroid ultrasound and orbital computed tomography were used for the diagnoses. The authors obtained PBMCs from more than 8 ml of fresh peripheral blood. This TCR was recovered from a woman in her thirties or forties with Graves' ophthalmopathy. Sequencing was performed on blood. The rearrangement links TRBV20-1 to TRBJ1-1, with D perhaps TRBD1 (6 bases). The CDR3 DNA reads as TGCAGTGCGTCCGAGGGGGGACCTAACACTGAAGCTTTCTTT. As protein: CSASEGGPNTEAFF.